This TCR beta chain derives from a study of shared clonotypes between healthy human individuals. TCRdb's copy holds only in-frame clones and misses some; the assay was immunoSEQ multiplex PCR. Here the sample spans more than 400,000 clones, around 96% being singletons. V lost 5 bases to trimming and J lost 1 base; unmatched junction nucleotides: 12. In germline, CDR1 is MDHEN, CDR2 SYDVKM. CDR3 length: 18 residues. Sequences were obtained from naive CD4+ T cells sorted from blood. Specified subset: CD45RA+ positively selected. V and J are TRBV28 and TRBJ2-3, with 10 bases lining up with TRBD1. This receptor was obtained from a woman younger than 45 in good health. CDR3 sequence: CASSPLGQGGKRTDTQYF. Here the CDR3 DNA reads TGTGCCAGCAGTCCCCTAGGACAGGGGGGAAAGCGCACAGATACGCAGTATTTT.